Below are 10 T cell receptor beta chains sequenced from a single sample in a study of T cell clonotyping in hematopoietic cell transplantation. Time point noted: recipient sample about 28 days before transplant, after cytoreduction. Assay used: immunoSEQ multiplex PCR; TCRdb lists only in-frame clones, some missing. The sample records about 76,000 clones, almost 97% being singletons. The source was peripheral blood mononuclear cells, collected before stem cell transplant. These receptors came from a woman in her forties or fifties with acute myeloid leukemia. Some clones in this sample may be carry-over from other donors' samples.

The chain has TRBV13 and TRBJ2-7; TRBD1 is a possible D gene (5 bases). Germline V gives CDR1 PRHDT, CDR2 FYEKMQ (reference sequence). Trimming cost V 0 bases and J 2 bases, with 8 bases left between them. The CDR3 contains 14 residues. The CDR3: CASSLGDRPYEQYF. The CDR3 DNA reads TGTGCCAGCAGCTTAGGTGACAGACCCTACGAGCAGTACTTC.

The chain recombines TRBV19 with TRBJ1-2, with TRBD1 as a possible D gene (5 bases). This CDR3 has 15 residues. CDR1 LNHDA and CDR2 SQIVND come from the germline V gene (reference sequence). V was cut by 10 bases and J by 0 bases, with 18 bases left in between. The CDR3 DNA follows: TGTGCCACCACCTCCGGGACGGTGACTAACTATGGCTACACCTTC. This translates into CATTSGTVTNYGYTF. The whole variable domain, remainder taken from reference TRBV19 and TRBJ1-2, is DGGITQSPKYLFRKEGQNVTLSCEQNLNHDAMYWYRQDPGQGLRLIYYSQIVNDFQKGDIAEGYSVSREKKESFPLTVTSAQKNPTAFYLCATTSGTVTNYGYTFGSGTRLTVV.

This chain connects TRBV7-2 to TRBJ2-7; TRBD2 agrees at 8 bases. Germline loops: CDR1 SGHTA, CDR2 FQGNSA. The CDR3 spans 13 residues. J was trimmed by 4 bases and V by 5 bases; bases with no gene match: 4. The CDR3 spells CASSKRLAYEQYF. CDR3 in DNA: TGTGCCAGCAGCAAAAGACTAGCGTACGAGCAGTACTTC.

DNA of the CDR3: TGTGCCAGCAGTCGGGACAGGGGACTGAACACTGAAGCTTTCTTT. Protein product: CASSRDRGLNTEAFF. This chain joins TRBV27 and TRBJ1-1; 10 bases line up with TRBD1. The CDR3 contains 15 residues. J gave up 0 bases and V 5 bases, and 3 bases lay outside the gene matches. Germline-derived CDR1 and CDR2 are MNHEY and SMNVEV (reference sequence).

The chain recombines TRBV7-9 with TRBJ1-5; no clear D. The CDR3 consists of 14 residues. V was shortened by 3 bases and J by 1 base, with 7 bases between the two germline ends. Germline CDR1 is SEHNR and CDR2 is FQNEAQ (reference sequence). For the CDR3, the DNA is TGTGCCAGCAGCTTGGCTCAAAGCAATCAGCCCCAGCATTTT. Its translation is CASSLAQSNQPQHF.

The chain has TRBV5-6 and TRBJ2-1, with D perhaps TRBD2 (6 bases). CDR3 size: 15 residues. The germline V and J ends were trimmed by 4 bases and 4 bases, with 15 bases remaining between them. Per germline, CDR1 SGHDT and CDR2 YYEEEE. The CDR3 sequence: CASSRKRAGYNEQFF. The CDR3 bases are TGTGCCAGCAGCAGAAAGCGGGCGGGTTACAATGAGCAGTTCTTC.

The rearrangement uses TRBV6-4 and TRBJ2-7; D not resolved. Trimming took 6 bases from V and 2 from J, leaving 20 bases between them. Germline V gene data show CDR1 as MRHNA and CDR2 as SNTAGT. CDR3 length: 16 amino acids. This CDR3 is CASRKKWAPSPYEQYF. The CDR3 DNA reads as TGTGCCAGCAGGAAGAAGTGGGCCCCGTCGCCCTACGAGCAGTACTTC.

The rearrangement uses TRBV7-3 and TRBJ1-2; D gene ambiguous. CDR1 and CDR2 (germline): SGHTA, FQGTGA. The CDR3 has 14 amino acids. Trimming cost V 4 bases and J 7 bases, with 16 bases left between them. CDR3 sequence reads: CASSYTGDSGGYTF. The CDR3, as DNA: TGTGCCAGCAGCTATACCGGCGATTCGGGTGGCTACACCTTC. The whole variable domain, remainder taken from reference TRBV7-3 and TRBJ1-2, is GAGVSQTPSNKVTEKGKYVELRCDPISGHTALYWYRQSLGQGPEFLIYFQGTGAADDSGLPNDRFFAVRPEGSVSTLKIQRTERGDSAVYLCASSYTGDSGGYTFGSGTRLTVV.

The rearrangement joins TRBV6-5 to TRBJ1-5; 7 bases fit TRBD1. The CDR3 is 13 residues long. Per germline, CDR1 MNHEY and CDR2 SVGAGI. The V segment lost 6 bases and the J segment 4 bases; nucleotides outside the gene matches: 3. In DNA, the CDR3 is TGTGCCAGCAGGCGACAGGGAAATCAGCCCCAGCATTTT. It specifies CASRRQGNQPQHF.

This clone was recorded only once. The chain carries TRBV7-4 and TRBJ2-7, with 8 bases identical to TRBD2. Germline loops: CDR1 SGHVT, CDR2 SQSDAQ. The CDR3 consists of 17 residues. V gave up 5 bases and J gave up 0 bases; unmatched junction bases: 12. The CDR3 nucleotides read TGTGCCAGCAGCCAACCGCATGCGGGGGGCCACTCCTACGAGCAGTACTTC. Residues: CASSQPHAGGHSYEQYF.